The next 7 T cell receptor beta chains were all read from a single sample in a study of brain T cells in children with intractable seizures (dated by TCRdb to the early 2020s). In the paper's terms, the time point label means: resected brain tissue, or blood drawn just prior to surgery. The surgery cases showing the highest brain T cell transcript signatures were chosen for TCR beta chain sequencing of brain tissue and, when available, of blood. The method behind the library was the immunoSEQ multiplex PCR assay. TCRdb limited this immuneACCESS table to in-frame rearrangements with V and J called. A share of clones is missing; checked studies link under half to unresolved V genes, and the rest is unexplained. This sample has over 3,000 clones in its table, and around 73% of those were observed once. The leading ten clones occupy roughly 50% of the sample. This material consisted of resected brain tissue, taken at surgery. Receptors originate from a girl aged 2 to 9 with Rasmussen encephalitis and intractable seizures.

The CDR3 region is CASSQDSDGYTF. The DNA for the CDR3 is TGCGCCAGCAGCCAAGACAGCGATGGCTACACCTTC. The chain couples TRBV4-1 to TRBJ1-2, with D unresolved. Germline V lookup: CDR1 MGHRA, CDR2 YSYEKL. Trimming removed 0 bases from V and 6 bases from J, with 5 bases in between. The CDR3 is made up of 12 amino acids.

The CDR3 bases are TGTGCCTGGGACACAGGGTACACTGAAGCTTTCTTT. This codes for CAWDTGYTEAFF. V and J are TRBV30 and TRBJ1-1; TRBD1 might be the D (6 bases). The CDR3 extends over 12 amino acids. The V gene lost 5 bases and the J gene lost 3 bases, with 10 bases spanning the gap. Germline loops: CDR1 GTSNPN, CDR2 SVGIG (reference sequence).

V usage is TRBV6-5 and J usage is TRBJ2-7; D may be TRBD2 (6 bases). Germline V CDR1 and CDR2: MNHEY, SVGAGI. The CDR3 runs 11 residues. V lost 7 bases to trimming and J lost 4 bases, with 8 bases between them. The CDR3 DNA reads as TGTGCCAGCACCGGAGGGTACGAGCAGTACTTC. Translated: CASTGGYEQYF.

This clone has more than one count but fewer than ten. The gene calls are TRBV19 and TRBJ1-6; no reliable D call. The V end was cut by 3 bases, the J end by 6 bases, with 12 bases between. CDR1 is LNHDA, CDR2 SQIVND, per germline (reference sequence). The CDR3 sequence is 15 residues long. The CDR3 spells CASSMRGLFNSPLHF. The CDR3, as DNA: TGTGCCAGTAGTATGAGAGGGCTTTTTAATTCACCCCTCCACTTT.

This clone is a singleton in its sample. The chain is built from TRBV28 and TRBJ2-7; TRBD1 or TRBD2 may be the D gene (7 bases each). The V end lost 3 bases, the J end lost 3 bases, and 15 bases lay between the germline ends. CDR1 is MDHEN, CDR2 SYDVKM, per germline. There are 15 residues in the CDR3. The CDR3 nucleotides are TGTGCCAGCAGTTTTTCCGCAGGGGGGGACTACGAGCAGTACTTC. As protein: CASSFSAGGDYEQYF.

This clone qualifies as medium-sized. V usage is TRBV9 and J usage is TRBJ1-1; D is uncertain. V was pared by 7 bases and J by 4 bases, with 11 bases between. Germline V gene lookup returns CDR1 SGDLS and CDR2 YYNGEE. This CDR3 has 12 residues. CDR3 sequence (DNA): TGTGCCAGCTCCCCGGGGAGCACTGAAGCTTTCTTT. Its translation: CASSPGSTEAFF.

This clone appeared a single time. This sequence joins TRBV27 and TRBJ1-2; D is uncertain. The CDR3 consists of 13 residues. V was shortened by 6 bases and J by 3 bases, with 11 bases between the two germline ends. Germline V gene lookup returns CDR1 MNHEY and CDR2 SMNVEV (reference sequence). CDR3 in amino acids: CASSLGIDYGYTF. The DNA of the CDR3 is TGTGCCAGCAGCCTAGGCATTGACTATGGCTACACCTTC.